This entry features one T cell receptor (beta chain) sequence. The study assigned cohorts using participant-reported clinical history. In the authors' methods: Estimation of nucleated cell counts was performed using reference gene primer amplification. Here immunoSEQ multiplex PCR was the method, and the copy in TCRdb shows in-frame clones only, minus some. V and J calls and clone size are those listed in that table; D and trimming were worked out from the DNA. In the table there are 150,000 to 180,000 clones, around 80% of which are singletons. This entry is derived from a study of blood T cell repertoires in COVID-19. This CDR3 comprises 15 residues. V lost 0 bases and J lost 4, with 12 bases in between. The germline V gene has CDR1 KGHSH and CDR2 LQKENI.

The sample consisted of PBMCs or T cells enriched from blood (not recorded which). The chain combines TRBV18 with TRBJ2-5; D is unresolved. The source is a man between 50 and 59 years old who had recovered from COVID-19. CDR3 amino acids: CASSPPEAIPETQYF. The CDR3 DNA reads as TGTGCCAGCTCACCACCCGAGGCCATACCAGAGACCCAGTACTTC.